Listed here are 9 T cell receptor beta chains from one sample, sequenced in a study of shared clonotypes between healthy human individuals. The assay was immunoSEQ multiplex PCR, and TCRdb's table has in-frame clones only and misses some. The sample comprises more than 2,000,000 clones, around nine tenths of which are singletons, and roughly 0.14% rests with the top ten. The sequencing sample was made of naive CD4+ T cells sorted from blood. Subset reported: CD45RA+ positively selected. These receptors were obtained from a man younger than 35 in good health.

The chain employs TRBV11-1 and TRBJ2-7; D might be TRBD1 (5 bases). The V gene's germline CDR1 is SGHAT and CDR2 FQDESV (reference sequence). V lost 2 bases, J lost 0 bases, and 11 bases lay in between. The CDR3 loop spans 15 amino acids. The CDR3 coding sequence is TGTGCCAGCAGCTTAAACAGGTTAAGCTCCTACGAGCAGTACTTC. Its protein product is CASSLNRLSSYEQYF. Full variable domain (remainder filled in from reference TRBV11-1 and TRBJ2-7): EAEVAQSPRYKITEKSQAVAFWCDPISGHATLYWYRQILGQGPELLVQFQDESVVDDSQLPKDRFSAERLKGVDSTLKIQPAELGDSAMYLCASSLNRLSSYEQYFGPGTRLTVT.

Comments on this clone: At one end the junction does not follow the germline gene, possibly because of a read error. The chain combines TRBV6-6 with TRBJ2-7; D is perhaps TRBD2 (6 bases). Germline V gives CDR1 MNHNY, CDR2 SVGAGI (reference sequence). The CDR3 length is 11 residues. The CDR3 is CASREGLISHF. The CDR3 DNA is TGTGCCAGCAGGGAGGGACTGATAAGTCACTTC.

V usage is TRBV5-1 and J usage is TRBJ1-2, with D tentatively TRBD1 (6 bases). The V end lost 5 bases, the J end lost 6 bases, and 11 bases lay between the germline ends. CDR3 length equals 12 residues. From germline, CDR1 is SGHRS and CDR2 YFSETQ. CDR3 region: CASSTQGDGYTF. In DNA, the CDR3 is TGCGCCAGCAGTACACAGGGAGATGGCTACACCTTC.

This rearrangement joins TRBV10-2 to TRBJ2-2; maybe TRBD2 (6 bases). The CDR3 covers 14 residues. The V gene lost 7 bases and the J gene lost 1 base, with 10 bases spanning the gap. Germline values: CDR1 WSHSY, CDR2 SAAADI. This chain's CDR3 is CASNLGGNTGELFF. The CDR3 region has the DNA TGCGCCAGCAACTTGGGGGGGAACACCGGGGAGCTGTTTTTT.

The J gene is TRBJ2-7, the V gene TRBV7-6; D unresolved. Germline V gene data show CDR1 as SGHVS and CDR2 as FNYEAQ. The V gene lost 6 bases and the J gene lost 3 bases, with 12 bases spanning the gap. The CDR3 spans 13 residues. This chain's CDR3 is CASSKQPDYEQYF. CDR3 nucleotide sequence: TGTGCCAGCAGTAAGCAGCCGGACTACGAGCAGTACTTC.

CDR3 loop: CASSLSYSAGNTIYF. In DNA, the CDR3 is TGTGCCAGCAGCTTGTCCTATTCGGCTGGAAACACCATATATTTT. V is TRBV5-5 and J is TRBJ1-3; the D is unclear. CDR1 and CDR2 from the germline V gene are SGHKS and YYEKEE (reference sequence). There are 15 residues in the CDR3. The germline V and J ends were trimmed by 1 base and 2 bases, with 10 bases remaining between them.

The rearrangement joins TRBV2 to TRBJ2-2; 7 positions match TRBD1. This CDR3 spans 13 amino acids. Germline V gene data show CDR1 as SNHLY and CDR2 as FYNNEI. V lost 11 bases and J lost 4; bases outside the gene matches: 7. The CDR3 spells CAGAGTVTGELFF. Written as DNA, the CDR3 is TGTGCCGGTGCCGGGACAGTCACCGGGGAGCTGTTTTTT.

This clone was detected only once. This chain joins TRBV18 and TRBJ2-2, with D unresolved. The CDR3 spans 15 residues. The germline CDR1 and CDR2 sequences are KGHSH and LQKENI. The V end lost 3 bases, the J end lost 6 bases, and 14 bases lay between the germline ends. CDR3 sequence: CASSPPALGAGELFF. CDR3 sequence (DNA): TGTGCCAGCTCACCCCCAGCCCTGGGTGCCGGGGAGCTGTTTTTT.

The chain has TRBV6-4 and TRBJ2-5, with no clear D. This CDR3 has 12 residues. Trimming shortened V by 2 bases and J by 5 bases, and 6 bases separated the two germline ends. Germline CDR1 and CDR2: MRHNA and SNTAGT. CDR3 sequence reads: CASSDQRETQYF. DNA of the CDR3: TGTGCCAGCAGTGACCAACGGGAGACCCAGTACTTC.